The rows below give T cell receptor beta chains drawn from one sample of a study of patients and donors after allogeneic stem cell transplantation. One entry per CDR3 protein, called by TCRdb with MiXCR from the RT-PCR reads. The table shows around 160,000 distinct CDR3 sequences, with 30% occurring only once. The sequencing input was blood, either unsorted or a sorted T cell fraction (not recorded which). These receptors were obtained from a human donor who was either an allogeneic HSCT recipient or a stem cell or donor lymphocyte infusion donor (not recorded which). It is not recorded whose cells these are; they may come from a transplant donor. The CDR3 runs from the conserved cysteine through the conserved F or W. The D gene is left open where the match is weak. Only some rows state a clone size, as once, few, many or a class for expanded clones.

TRBV5-1	-	TRBJ1-1	-	CASSWAGNTEAFF	TGCGCCAGCAGCTGGGCAGGTAACACTGAAGCTTTCTTT
TRBV6-5	-	TRBJ2-5	TRBD2	CASRVLAGGGTQYF	TGTGCCAGCCGGGTCCTAGCGGGAGGAGGGACCCAGTACTTC
TRBV7-9	-	TRBJ2-5	-	CASAPRGETQYF	TGTGCCAGCGCCCCCAGGGGAGAGACCCAGTACTTC
TRBV30	few	TRBJ1-3	-	CAWDVVQGNTIYF	TGTGCCTGGGATGTGGTACAAGGAAACACCATATATTTT
TRBV28	many	TRBJ1-1	-	CASSLAPDTEAFF	TGTGCCAGCAGTTTAGCCCCAGACACTGAAGCTTTCTTT
TRBV29-1	few	TRBJ2-1	-	CSVVPLLSTYNEQFF	TGCAGCGTTGTCCCACTTCTGAGTACCTACAATGAGCAGTTCTTC
TRBV18	-	TRBJ1-1	TRBD1	CASSPTGGEAFF	TGTGCCAGCTCACCGACAGGGGGTGAAGCTTTCTTT
TRBV7-2	-	TRBJ1-3	-	CASRRDVNSYSGNTIYF	TGTGCCAGCAGACGGGACGTTAACTCTTACTCTGGAAACACCATATATTTT
TRBV10-3	-	TRBJ2-3	-	CAITPRVTDTQYF	TGTGCCATCACTCCTAGAGTCACAGATACGCAGTATTTT
TRBV7-9	few	TRBJ2-1	-	CASSLRTNEQFF	TGTGCCAGCAGCTTACGAACTAATGAGCAGTTCTTC
TRBV29-1	many	TRBJ1-2	-	CSVPLRVYGYTF	TGCAGCGTCCCCCTCAGGGTCTATGGCTACACCTTC
TRBV2	-	TRBJ1-5	-	CARSDSSSSQPQHF	TGTGCCCGCAGTGATAGTAGCTCAAGTCAGCCCCAGCATTTT
TRBV20-1	many	TRBJ1-5	TRBD1	CSARTGDRSNQPQHF	TGCAGTGCCCGGACAGGGGATAGGAGCAATCAGCCCCAGCATTTT
TRBV9	-	TRBJ2-6	-	CASSVGLGYSGANVLTF	TGTGCCAGCAGCGTAGGGCTGGGGTACTCTGGGGCCAACGTCCTGACTTTC
TRBV27	few	TRBJ2-2	-	CASSLPLGPGELFF	TGTGCCAGCAGTCTCCCGTTAGGACCCGGGGAGCTGTTTTTT
TRBV7-2	once	TRBJ2-5	-	CASSLADKGWETQYF	TGTGCCAGCAGCTTAGCGGATAAGGGTTGGGAGACCCAGTACTTC
TRBV21-1	-	TRBJ2-7	-	CASSNSGTEGYEQYF	TGTGCCAGCAGCAACTCCGGGACAGAGGGCTACGAGCAGTACTTC
TRBV21-1	few	TRBJ2-4	-	CASSKGKPDENIQYF	TGTGCCAGCAGCAAAGGGAAGCCAGACGAAAACATTCAGTACTTC
TRBV12-3/TRBV12-4	once	TRBJ2-5	TRBD1	CASRGTEQETQYF	TGTGCCAGCAGGGGGACAGAGCAAGAGACCCAGTACTTC
TRBV4-3	once	TRBJ2-7	TRBD2	CASSQEGLAVYEQYF	TGCGCCAGCAGCCAAGAAGGACTAGCGGTATACGAGCAGTACTTC
TRBV11-2	-	TRBJ1-4	-	CASSLAGGNEKLFF	TGTGCCAGCAGCTTAGCGGGGGGTAATGAAAAACTGTTTTTT
TRBV25-1	few	TRBJ1-2	TRBD1	CASSRQGTNYGYTF	TGTGCCAGCAGCAGACAGGGGACTAACTATGGCTACACCTTC
TRBV12-3/TRBV12-4	many	TRBJ1-2	-	CASRPQADHYGYTF	TGTGCCAGCAGGCCCCAGGCCGACCACTATGGCTACACCTTC
TRBV5-1	-	TRBJ2-1	-	CASSLEASDYNEQFF	TGCGCCAGCAGCTTGGAAGCTAGCGATTACAATGAGCAGTTCTTC
TRBV7-2	-	TRBJ2-1	-	CASSFRTNSYNEQFF	TGTGCCAGCAGCTTTAGGACCAACTCCTACAATGAGCAGTTCTTC
TRBV7-9	-	TRBJ2-1	TRBD1	CASSLVGTGHREQFF	TGTGCCAGCAGCTTAGTTGGGACAGGGCACCGTGAGCAGTTCTTC
TRBV14	few	TRBJ1-2	-	CASSLPVKHYGYTF	TGTGCCAGCAGCCTACCGGTCAAGCATTATGGCTACACCTTC
TRBV12-3/TRBV12-4	-	TRBJ2-1	-	CASSPRHEQFF	TGTGCCAGCAGCCCGCGTCATGAGCAGTTCTTC
TRBV12-3/TRBV12-4	few	TRBJ2-3	-	CASNLAGTQYF	TGTGCCAGCAACTTGGCGGGTACGCAGTATTTT
TRBV7-9	-	TRBJ1-5	-	CASTNTGQPQHF	TGTGCCAGCACCAATACAGGGCAGCCCCAGCATTTT
TRBV20-1	few	TRBJ2-7	-	CSARGQVGSYEQYF	TGCAGTGCTAGAGGGCAGGTTGGGTCCTACGAGCAGTACTTC
TRBV7-9	-	TRBJ2-5	TRBD2	CASSPLAEETQYF	TGTGCCAGCAGCCCGCTAGCGGAAGAGACCCAGTACTTC
TRBV28	-	TRBJ1-6	-	CASSGPSGVRSPLHF	TGTGCCAGCAGTGGCCCTAGTGGGGTCCGTTCACCCCTCCACTTT
TRBV28	many	TRBJ1-5	-	CASSTGGRQPQHF	TGTGCCAGCTCTACTGGGGGCCGACAGCCCCAGCATTTT
TRBV6-5	-	TRBJ2-7	TRBD1	CASRRDREWYEQYF	TGTGCCAGCAGGAGGGACAGGGAGTGGTACGAGCAGTACTTC
TRBV7-2	-	TRBJ1-6	-	CASTSAAAYNSPLHF	TGTGCCAGCACCTCAGCGGCGGCCTATAATTCACCCCTCCACTTT